These 6 T cell receptor beta chains share one sample of origin, sequenced in a study of T cell changes during pregnancy in multiple sclerosis. Sequenced by immunoSEQ multiplex PCR; TCRdb stores in-frame clones only, minus some. This sample has around 66,000 clones; about nine tenths occur once, and the top ten carry 2% to 2.5%. Sequencing used peripheral blood, obtained in the third trimester of pregnancy. These receptors were taken from a female donor in good health, enrolled as a control in a pregnancy study.

The chain uses TRBV9 and TRBJ1-1, with D tentatively TRBD1 (6 bases). V was cut by 3 bases and J by 4 bases, with 16 bases left in between. Germline values: CDR1 SGDLS, CDR2 YYNGEE. The CDR3 is 15 amino acids. CDR3 in DNA: TGTGCCAGCAGCGCCGAACAGGGCTTCGGCACTGAAGCTTTCTTT. Translation gives CASSAEQGFGTEAFF.

The CDR3: CASRPGTGRSTEAFF. CDR3 nucleotides: TGTGCCAGCAGACCCGGGACAGGGAGGAGCACTGAAGCTTTCTTT. The chain is built from TRBV27 and TRBJ1-1, with 9 bases fitting TRBD1. This CDR3 region has 15 residues. V lost 6 bases and J lost 4; bases outside the gene matches: 9. Germline V gene data show CDR1 as MNHEY and CDR2 as SMNVEV (reference sequence).

The chain is built from TRBV27 and TRBJ2-7, with D unresolved. This CDR3 has 13 residues. Germline V gene lookup returns CDR1 MNHEY and CDR2 SMNVEV (reference sequence). V was cut by 5 bases and J by 1 base, with 9 bases left in between. CDR3 bases: TGTGCCAGCAGTGAGACATTATCCTACGAGCAGTACTTC. Translation: CASSETLSYEQYF.

The gene calls are TRBV11-2 and TRBJ1-2; D ambiguous. V lost 6 bases and J lost 7, with 12 bases in between. Germline CDR1 is SGHAT and CDR2 is FQNNGV. CDR3 length equals 12 residues. CDR3: CASRSEGGGYTF. The CDR3 DNA is TGTGCCAGCAGAAGCGAGGGTGGTGGCTACACCTTC.

This clone turned up a few times. The chain combines TRBV5-1 with TRBJ1-2; 9 bases agree with TRBD1. Germline-derived CDR1 and CDR2 are SGHRS and YFSETQ. CDR3 length: 14 amino acids. The trim removed 4 bases at V and 8 bases at J, leaving 9 bases unmatched. The chain's CDR3 is CASSTTGGLGGYTF. The DNA for the CDR3 is TGCGCCAGCAGCACCACAGGGGGCTTGGGAGGCTACACCTTC.

The chain carries TRBV27 and TRBJ2-7; the D gene is possibly TRBD1 (5 bases). V lost 4 bases and J 3 bases, leaving 7 bases between the germline ends. Per germline, CDR1 MNHEY and CDR2 SMNVEV (reference sequence). This CDR3 has 12 residues. CDR3 sequence (DNA): TGTGCCAGCAGTTCAGACAGCTACGAGCAGTACTTC. Protein sequence: CASSSDSYEQYF.